This TCR beta chain was obtained from a study of T cell responses to AZD1222 COVID-19 vaccine (dated by TCRdb to the early 2020s). A note on the overall study: TCR sequencing was performed for approximately 240 trial participants, of whom some 200 were given two doses of AZD1222 and approximately 25 were given two doses of MenACWY control vaccine. Trial participants were enrolled into age subgroups of 18-55, 56-69 and 70-plus years, which contained about 150, 28 and 57 TCR-sequenced participants, respectively. What the authors observed across the whole study: The vaccine-associated CD4 TCRs covered the entire spike protein, and the dominant responses fell in regions 160-218 and 743-854. Only 5 to 7 AZD1222 recipients were SARS-CoV-2 seropositive at baseline, limiting conclusions about previously exposed vaccinees. In the small 56-69-year group, the increase in depth fell short of significance, most likely because of low power. No day 14 peak-response samples were available, so repertoires were characterized only after the peak T cell response. Epitopes outside the regions mutated in the B.1.351 and B.1.1.7 variants were reportedly recognized by nearly half of the unique spike-specific TCRs. Participants were mostly white British and included more females than males, and it was suggested by the authors that clonal diversity may have been underestimated. A significant rise in spike-specific TCR breadth and depth was observed after two AZD1222 doses relative to day 0 and relative to MenACWY recipients.

This clone showed up just once. Its antigen remains undetermined. No base-level quality is on record; no much larger clone is a single base apart. Spanning cysteine to phenylalanine, the CDR3 consists of 14 amino acids. Only the CDR3 portion is preserved as DNA: 42 bases, with reading frame beginning at the first base. The germline V gene (reference sequence) yields MNHEY for CDR1 and SMNVEV for CDR2. Trimming removed 3 bases from V and 3 bases from J, leaving 12 bases between the germline ends. The CDR3 regions of human TCRbeta chains were analyzed by immunosequencing. Per the authors' processing: Repertoire TCRs were matched against a reference library of SARS-CoV-2-specific TCRs generated with the MIRA antigen-specificity platform. Breadth was defined as the fraction of unique TCRs that were SARS-CoV-2-associated. Depth was defined as the fraction of total T cells that were SARS-CoV-2-associated. Using the MIRA data, each spike-specific TCR was assigned both to the spike region to which the TCR was reactive and to a CD4 or CD8 class. Log10-transformed breadth and depth values were compared by one-way ANOVA with Sidak's multiple comparisons tests. The table was pulled from immuneACCESS by TCRdb, which kept in-frame rearrangements only. Such tables lose some clones; where checked, under half of the loss comes from unresolved V genes, and the rest has no known cause. Clonal size and the V and J genes are those of that table, whereas D and trimming came from the DNA. In all, the sample holds roughly 110,000 clones, and 90% of those were seen once. The ten largest make up 6.5% to 10% of the sample.

The time point label of this sample denotes: about 28 days (+/-7) after the second vaccine dose. AZD1222 recipients given second doses at about 4 weeks or at about 12 weeks were pooled, since spike-specific TCR depth and breadth were not found to differ between the two schedules. Vaccinee samples were obtained from the UK trials COV001 and COV002, which included a single-blind randomized controlled phase 2/3 trial of AZD1222 (ChAdOx1 nCoV-19) in healthy adults. For TCRbeta chain sequencing, PBMC samples from trial participants were taken at day 0 and at day 28 after the second dose. The sequenced sample was peripheral blood, obtained 28 days after the second AZD1222 dose. Recombination connected TRBV27 to TRBJ2-7, with the identity of the D gene unclear. The TCR was taken from an adult who received the AZD1222 COVID-19 vaccine. The CDR3 corresponds to CASSFGPLVYEQYF. The nucleotides are TGTGCCAGCAGTTTCGGTCCCTTAGTCTACGAGCAGTACTTC.